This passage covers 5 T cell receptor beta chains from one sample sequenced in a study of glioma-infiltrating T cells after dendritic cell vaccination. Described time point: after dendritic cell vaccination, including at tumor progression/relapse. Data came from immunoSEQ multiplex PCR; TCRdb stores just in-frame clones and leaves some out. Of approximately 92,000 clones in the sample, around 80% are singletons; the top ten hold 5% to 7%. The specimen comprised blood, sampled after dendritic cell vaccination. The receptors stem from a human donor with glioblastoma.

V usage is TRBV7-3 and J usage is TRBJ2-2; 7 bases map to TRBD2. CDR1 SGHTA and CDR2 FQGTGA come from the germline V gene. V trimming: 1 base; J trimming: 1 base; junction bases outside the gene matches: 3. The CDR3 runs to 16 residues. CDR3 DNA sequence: TGTGCCAGCAGCTTAATCCCTAGCGGGAACACCGGGGAGCTGTTTTTT. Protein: CASSLIPSGNTGELFF.

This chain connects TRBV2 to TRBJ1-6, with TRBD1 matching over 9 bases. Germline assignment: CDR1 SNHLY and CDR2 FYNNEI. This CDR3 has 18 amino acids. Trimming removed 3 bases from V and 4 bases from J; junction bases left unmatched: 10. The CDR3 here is CASSDVWRGQGYNSPLHF. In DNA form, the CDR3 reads TGTGCCAGCAGTGATGTTTGGCGAGGACAGGGGTATAATTCACCCCTCCACTTT.

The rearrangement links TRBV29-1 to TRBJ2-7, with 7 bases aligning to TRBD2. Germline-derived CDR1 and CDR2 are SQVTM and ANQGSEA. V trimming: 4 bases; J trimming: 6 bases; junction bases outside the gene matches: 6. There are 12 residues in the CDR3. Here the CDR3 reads CSVGHPGGEQYF. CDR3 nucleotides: TGCAGCGTTGGCCACCCGGGAGGCGAGCAGTACTTC.

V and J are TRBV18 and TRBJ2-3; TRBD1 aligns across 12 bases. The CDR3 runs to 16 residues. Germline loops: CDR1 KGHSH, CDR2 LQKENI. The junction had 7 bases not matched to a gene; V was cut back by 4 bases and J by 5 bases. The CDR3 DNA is TGTGCCAGCTCACAATCGGGACAGGGGGCGGAAGATACGCAGTATTTT. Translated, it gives CASSQSGQGAEDTQYF.

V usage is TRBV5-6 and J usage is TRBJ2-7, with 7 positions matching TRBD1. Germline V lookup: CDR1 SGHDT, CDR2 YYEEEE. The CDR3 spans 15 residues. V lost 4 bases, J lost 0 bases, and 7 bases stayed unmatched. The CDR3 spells CASSAGTANSYEQYF. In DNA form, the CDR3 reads TGTGCCAGCAGCGCTGGGACAGCGAACTCCTACGAGCAGTACTTC.